This is a list of T cell receptor beta chains from one sample in a study of blood T cell repertoires in COVID-19. Some clones are missing from TCRdb's copy, which holds only in-frame ones; the method was immunoSEQ multiplex PCR. Of tens of thousands of clones listed, about nine tenths are singletons. What was sequenced was peripheral blood. The receptors were sampled from a man aged 18 to 29 with COVID-19, enrolled during active disease. CDR3s include the opening cysteine and the closing phenylalanine or tryptophan. The D gene is left open where the match is weak. Size is stated for part of the rows, as once, few or many counts, or as a class when the clone is expanded.

17	TRBJ2-1	TRBV5-4	-	TRBD2	CASRLAGGFYGDNEQFF	TGTGCCAGCCGGCTAGCGGGAGGCTTTTATGGGGACAATGAGCAGTTCTTC
15	TRBJ2-7	TRBV27	-	-	CASSYRGRRSYEQYF	TGTGCCAGCAGTTACAGAGGGAGAAGGTCCTACGAGCAGTACTTC
14	TRBJ2-7	TRBV6-5	-	TRBD1	CASTLTGGYYEQYF	TGTGCCAGCACCCTGACAGGGGGGTACTACGAGCAGTACTTC
15	TRBJ2-7	TRBV27	-	TRBD2	CASSKLAGSSYEQYF	TGTGCCAGCAGTAAACTAGCGGGAAGCTCCTACGAGCAGTACTTC
15	TRBJ2-3	TRBV3-1/TRBV3-2	-	TRBD2	CASSQVIAGGDTQYF	TGTGCCAGCAGCCAAGTTATAGCGGGAGGTGATACGCAGTATTTT
15	TRBJ2-7	TRBV10-3	-	TRBD1	CAISERGQIPYEQYF	TGTGCCATCAGTGAAAGGGGACAGATTCCCTACGAGCAATACTTC
16	TRBJ2-2	TRBV6-2/TRBV6-3	-	-	CASSSPRGVENGELFF	TGTGCCAGCAGCTCCCCTCGGGGAGTAGAGAACGGGGAGCTGTTTTTT
17	TRBJ2-5	TRBV7-9	-	-	CASSLDIVSSAQETQYF	TGTGCCAGCAGCTTAGATATAGTTAGTTCCGCACAAGAGACCCAGTACTTC
15	TRBJ2-5	TRBV7-2	-	-	CASSYIPGVQETQYF	TGTGCCAGCAGCTATATACCGGGAGTACAAGAGACCCAGTACTTC
17	TRBJ2-2	TRBV28	-	TRBD2	CASSSTRTSRDTGELFF	TGTGCCAGCAGTTCGACTCGGACTAGTCGGGACACCGGGGAGCTGTTTTTT
16	TRBJ2-1	TRBV11-2	once	-	CASSLIRGRSYNEQFF	TGTGCCAGCAGCTTAATTAGGGGCCGCTCCTACAATGAGCAGTTCTTC
13	TRBJ2-7	TRBV5-4	-	TRBD2	CASASGSGNEQYF	TGTGCCAGCGCTAGCGGGAGTGGGAACGAGCAGTACTTC
14	TRBJ1-5	TRBV15	-	-	CATSRRQGDQPQHF	TGTGCCACCAGCAGGAGGCAGGGCGATCAGCCCCAGCATTTT
16	TRBJ1-1	TRBV4-2	-	-	CASSQDLGQPNTEAFF	TGTGCCAGCAGCCAAGATTTGGGGCAACCGAACACTGAAGCTTTCTTT
15	TRBJ2-3	TRBV10-2	-	TRBD1	CASSATGGTVDTQYF	TGCGCCAGCAGTGCCACAGGGGGTACGGTAGATACGCAGTATTTT
16	TRBJ2-7	TRBV4-3	-	TRBD2	CASSNGLTGTRSEQYF	TGCGCCAGCAGCAATGGGCTTACCGGGACTAGAAGCGAGCAGTACTTC
13	TRBJ1-2	TRBV5-6	-	-	CASSLEQGRGYTF	TGTGCCAGCAGCTTGGAACAGGGCCGGGGCTACACCTTC
11	TRBJ2-7	TRBV7-9	-	-	CASSLRDEQYF	TGTGCCAGCAGCTTGCGGGACGAGCAGTACTTC
16	TRBJ2-2	TRBV29-1	-	TRBD1	CSVEGDTGGITGELFF	TGCAGCGTTGAGGGCGATACAGGGGGCATCACCGGGGAGCTGTTTTTT
16	TRBJ2-5	TRBV27	-	-	CASSFRSGQGRETQYF	TGTGCCAGCAGTTTTAGGTCGGGGCAGGGGCGAGAGACCCAGTACTTC
14	TRBJ2-7	TRBV5-4	-	-	CASSSRDGTYEQYF	TGTGCCAGCAGCTCGCGGGACGGTACCTACGAGCAGTACTTC
14	TRBJ2-1	TRBV30	-	-	CAWSYISSYNEQFF	TGTGCCTGGAGTTACATAAGCTCCTACAATGAGCAGTTCTTC
14	TRBJ2-5	TRBV2	-	TRBD1	CASSLDRGQETQYF	TGTGCCAGCAGTCTCGACAGGGGGCAAGAGACCCAGTACTTC
16	TRBJ2-7	TRBV11-2	-	-	CASSHVSRDFSYEQYF	TGTGCCAGCAGCCATGTTAGCAGGGATTTCTCCTACGAGCAGTACTTC
14	TRBJ2-7	TRBV10-3	-	TRBD1	CAINSGQGANEQYF	TGTGCCATCAACTCTGGACAGGGGGCCAACGAGCAGTACTTC
15	TRBJ2-1	TRBV9	-	TRBD2	CASSVASSGYNEQFF	TGTGCCAGCAGCGTAGCGTCTAGCGGGTACAATGAGCAGTTCTTC
15	TRBJ2-7	TRBV5-1	once	-	CASSSGLPSSYEQYF	TGCGCCAGCAGCTCGGGACTCCCATCCTCCTACGAGCAGTACTTC
11	TRBJ1-5	TRBV6-5	-	-	CASSGGGPQHF	TGTGCCAGCAGCGGGGGGGGACCCCAGCATTTT
15	TRBJ2-7	TRBV29-1	-	TRBD2	CSAERVSGSSYEQYF	TGCAGCGCCGAACGGGTTAGCGGGAGTTCGTACGAGCAGTACTTC
10	TRBJ2-2	TRBV19	-	-	CASYSGELFF	TGTGCCAGTTACTCCGGGGAGCTGTTTTTT
19	TRBJ2-6	TRBV12-5	-	-	CASGLFLGPGISGANVLTF	TGTGCTAGTGGTTTGTTCCTCGGACCGGGGATCTCTGGGGCCAACGTCCTGACTTTC
13	TRBJ1-1	TRBV28	-	-	CASRSRGLIEAFF	TGTGCCAGCAGAAGTCGGGGTCTTATTGAAGCTTTCTTT
16	TRBJ2-1	TRBV5-1	-	-	CASSLGGIRQYNEQFF	TGCGCCAGCAGCCTGGGCGGGATACGCCAGTACAATGAGCAGTTCTTC
15	TRBJ1-1	TRBV6-5	-	TRBD1	CASSYSLTGYTEAFF	TGTGCCAGCAGTTATTCCCTGACAGGGTACACTGAAGCTTTCTTT
15	TRBJ2-1	TRBV7-3	-	-	CASSPLGGSYNEQFF	TGTGCCAGCAGCCCCCTGGGGGGCTCCTACAATGAGCAGTTCTTC
14	TRBJ1-2	TRBV19	-	-	CASSIIFGGRGYTF	TGTGCCAGTAGTATTATCTTCGGTGGTCGGGGCTACACCTTC
16	TRBJ1-3	TRBV3-1/TRBV3-2	-	-	CASSQGSGSSGNTIYF	TGTGCCAGCAGCCAAGGCTCAGGGTCTTCTGGAAACACCATATATTTT
16	TRBJ2-7	TRBV10-3	few	TRBD1	CAISDPGTGLSYEQYF	TGTGCCATCAGTGATCCCGGGACAGGATTATCCTACGAGCAGTACTTC
14	TRBJ2-7	TRBV19	once	TRBD1	CASSIGSGGYEQYF	TGTGCCAGTAGTATTGGTTCAGGGGGCTACGAGCAGTACTTC
13	TRBJ2-1	TRBV2	-	-	CASSRTDYNEQFF	TGTGCCAGCAGTCGGACAGACTACAATGAGCAGTTCTTC
15	TRBJ1-1	TRBV6-5	-	-	CAADWEGGLNTEAFF	TGTGCCGCAGATTGGGAGGGGGGCCTGAACACTGAAGCTTTCTTT
13	TRBJ1-6	TRBV28	-	-	CASSRSLTSPLHF	TGTGCCAGCAGTAGATCCCTAACCTCGCCCCTCCACTTT